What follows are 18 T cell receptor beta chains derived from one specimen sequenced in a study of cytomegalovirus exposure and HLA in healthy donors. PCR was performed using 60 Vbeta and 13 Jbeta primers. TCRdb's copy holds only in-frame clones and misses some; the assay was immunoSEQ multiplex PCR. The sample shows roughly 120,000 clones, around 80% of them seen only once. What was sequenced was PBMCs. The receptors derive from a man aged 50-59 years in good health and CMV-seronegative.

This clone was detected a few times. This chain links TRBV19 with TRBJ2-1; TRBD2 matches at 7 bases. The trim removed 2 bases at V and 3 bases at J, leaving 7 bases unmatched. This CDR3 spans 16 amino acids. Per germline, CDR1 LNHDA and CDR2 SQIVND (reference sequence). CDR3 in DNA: TGTGCCAGTAGTATATGGGGGAGGGCCGACTACAATGAGCAGTTCTTC. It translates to CASSIWGRADYNEQFF. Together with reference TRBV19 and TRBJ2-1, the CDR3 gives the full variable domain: DGGITQSPKYLFRKEGQNVTLSCEQNLNHDAMYWYRQDPGQGLRLIYYSQIVNDFQKGDIAEGYSVSREKKESFPLTVTSAQKNPTAFYLCASSIWGRADYNEQFFGPGTRLTVL.

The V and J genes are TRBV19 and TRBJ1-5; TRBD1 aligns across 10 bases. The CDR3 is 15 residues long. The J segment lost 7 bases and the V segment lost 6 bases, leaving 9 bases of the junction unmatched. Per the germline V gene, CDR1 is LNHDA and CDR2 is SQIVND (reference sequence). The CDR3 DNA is TGTGCCAGTAGAAGACAGGGGGCGACCGAACAGCCCCAGCATTTT. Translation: CASRRQGATEQPQHF.

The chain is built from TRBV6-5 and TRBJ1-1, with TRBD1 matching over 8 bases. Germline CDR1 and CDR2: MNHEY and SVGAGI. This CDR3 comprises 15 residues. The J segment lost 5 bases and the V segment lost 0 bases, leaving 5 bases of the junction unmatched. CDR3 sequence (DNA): TGTGCCAGCAGTTACTCTGGGCAGGGGGCGACTGAAGCTTTCTTT. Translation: CASSYSGQGATEAFF.

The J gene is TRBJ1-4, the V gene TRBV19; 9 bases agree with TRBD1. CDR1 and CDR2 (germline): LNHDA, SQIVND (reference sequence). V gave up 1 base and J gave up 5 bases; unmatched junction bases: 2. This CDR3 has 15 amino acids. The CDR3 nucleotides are TGTGCCAGTAGTATAGCCGGGACAGGGAATGAAAAACTGTTTTTT. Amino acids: CASSIAGTGNEKLFF.

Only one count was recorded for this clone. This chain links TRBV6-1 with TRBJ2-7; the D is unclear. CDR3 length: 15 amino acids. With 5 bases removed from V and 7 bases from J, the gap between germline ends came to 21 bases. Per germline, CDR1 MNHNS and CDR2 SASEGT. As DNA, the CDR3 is TGTGCCAGCAGTTCCCTGGCCGCTTCAGATCGTGAGCAGTACTTC. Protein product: CASSSLAASDREQYF.

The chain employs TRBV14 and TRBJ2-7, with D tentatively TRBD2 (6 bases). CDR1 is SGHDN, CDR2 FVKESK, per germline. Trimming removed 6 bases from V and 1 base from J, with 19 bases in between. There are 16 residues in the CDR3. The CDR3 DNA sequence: TGTGCCAGCAGTCCCACCGGGACTGGATTTTCCTACGAGCAGTACTTC. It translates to CASSPTGTGFSYEQYF.

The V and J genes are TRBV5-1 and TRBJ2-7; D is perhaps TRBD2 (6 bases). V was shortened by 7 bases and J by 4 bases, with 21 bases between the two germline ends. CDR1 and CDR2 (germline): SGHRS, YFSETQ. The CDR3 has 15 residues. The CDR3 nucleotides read TGCGCCAGCCGACGAGCCGGGGGTTTAGGATACGAGCAGTACTTC. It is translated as CASRRAGGLGYEQYF.

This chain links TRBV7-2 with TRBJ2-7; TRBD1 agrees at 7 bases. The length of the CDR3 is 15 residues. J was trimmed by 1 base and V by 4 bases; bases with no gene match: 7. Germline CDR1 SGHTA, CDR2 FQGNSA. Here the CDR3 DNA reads TGTGCCAGCAGCTCATCGACAGGGAATTCCTACGAGCAGTACTTC. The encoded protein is CASSSSTGNSYEQYF.

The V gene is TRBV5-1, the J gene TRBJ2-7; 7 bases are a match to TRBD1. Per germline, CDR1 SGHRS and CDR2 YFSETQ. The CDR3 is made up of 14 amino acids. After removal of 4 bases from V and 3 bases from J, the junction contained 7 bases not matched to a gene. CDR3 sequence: CASSTRDRDYEQYF. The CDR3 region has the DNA TGCGCCAGCAGCACCCGGGACAGAGACTACGAGCAGTACTTC.

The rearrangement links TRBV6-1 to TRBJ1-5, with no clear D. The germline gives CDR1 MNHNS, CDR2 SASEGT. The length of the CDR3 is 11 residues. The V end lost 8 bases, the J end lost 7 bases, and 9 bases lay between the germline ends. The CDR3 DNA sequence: TGTGCCAGCCCAGCGTTACAGCCCCAGCATTTT. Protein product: CASPALQPQHF.

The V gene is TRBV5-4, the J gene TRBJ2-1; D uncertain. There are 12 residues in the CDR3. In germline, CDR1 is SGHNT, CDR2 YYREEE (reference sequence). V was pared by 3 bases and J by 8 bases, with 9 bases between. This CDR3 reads CASSSYLDEQFF. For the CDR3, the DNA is TGTGCCAGCAGCTCGTACTTAGATGAGCAGTTCTTC. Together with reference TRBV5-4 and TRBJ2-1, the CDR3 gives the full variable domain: ETGVTQSPTHLIKTRGQQVTLRCSSQSGHNTVSWYQQALGQGPQFIFQYYREEENGRGNFPPRFSGLQFPNYSSELNVNALELDDSALYLCASSSYLDEQFFGPGTRLTVL.

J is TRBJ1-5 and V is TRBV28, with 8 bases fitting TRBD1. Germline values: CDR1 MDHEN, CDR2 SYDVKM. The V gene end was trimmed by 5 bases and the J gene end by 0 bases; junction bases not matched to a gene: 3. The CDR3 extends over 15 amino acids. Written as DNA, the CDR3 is TGTGCCAGCAGTACGGACAGGGATAGCAATCAGCCCCAGCATTTT. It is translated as CASSTDRDSNQPQHF.

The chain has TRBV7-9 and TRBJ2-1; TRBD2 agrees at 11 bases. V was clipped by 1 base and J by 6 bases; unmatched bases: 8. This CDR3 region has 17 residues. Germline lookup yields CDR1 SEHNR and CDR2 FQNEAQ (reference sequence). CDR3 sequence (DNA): TGTGCCAGCAGCTTAGTCGCCGGGACTAGCGGAGTCAATGAGCAGTTCTTC. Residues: CASSLVAGTSGVNEQFF.

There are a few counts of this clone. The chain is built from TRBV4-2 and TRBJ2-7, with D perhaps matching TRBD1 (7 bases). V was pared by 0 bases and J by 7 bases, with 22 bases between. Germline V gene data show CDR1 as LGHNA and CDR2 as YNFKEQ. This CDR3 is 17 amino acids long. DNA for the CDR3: TGTGCCAGCAGCCAAGACGGGGTCTTAGACAGGGAGGAAGAGCAGTACTTC. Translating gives CASSQDGVLDREEEQYF.

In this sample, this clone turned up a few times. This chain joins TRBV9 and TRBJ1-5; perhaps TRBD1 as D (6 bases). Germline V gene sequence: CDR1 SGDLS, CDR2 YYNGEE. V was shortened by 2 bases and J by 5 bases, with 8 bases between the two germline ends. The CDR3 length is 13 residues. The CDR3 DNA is TGTGCCAGCAGCGTGCGGGGGCATCAGCCCCAGCATTTT. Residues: CASSVRGHQPQHF.

The CDR3 coding sequence is TGTGCCAGCAGCTTAGGATCGCTGTCAGGGGGCCACTACACCTTC. The encoded protein is CASSLGSLSGGHYTF. J is TRBJ1-2 and V is TRBV7-2; 8 bases line up with TRBD1. Losses at the gene ends were 1 base for V and 10 bases for J; bases not matched to a gene: 11. CDR3 length: 15 residues. CDR1 and CDR2 (germline): SGHTA, FQGNSA.

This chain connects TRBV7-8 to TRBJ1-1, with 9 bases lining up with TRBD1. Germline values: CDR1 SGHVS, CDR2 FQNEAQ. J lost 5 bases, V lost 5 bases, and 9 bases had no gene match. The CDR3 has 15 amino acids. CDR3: CASSTRTGVRTEAFF. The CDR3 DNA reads TGTGCCAGCAGCACCCGGACAGGGGTGCGGACTGAAGCTTTCTTT. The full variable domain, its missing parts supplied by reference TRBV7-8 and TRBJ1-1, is GAGVSQSPRYKVAKRGQDVALRCDPISGHVSLFWYQQALGQGPEFLTYFQNEAQLDKSGLPSDRFFAERPEGSVSTLKIQRTQQEDSAVYLCASSTRTGVRTEAFFGQGTRLTVV.

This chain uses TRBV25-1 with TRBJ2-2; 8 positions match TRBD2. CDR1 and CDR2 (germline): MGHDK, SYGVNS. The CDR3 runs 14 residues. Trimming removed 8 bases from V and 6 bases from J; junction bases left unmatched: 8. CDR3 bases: TGTGCCAGCGCGGGACTAGTAGCGGCCGGGGAGCTGTTTTTT. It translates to CASAGLVAAGELFF.